This entry lists 18 T cell receptor beta chains sequenced from one sample in a study of T cell responses to AZD1222 COVID-19 vaccine. Generated by immunoSEQ multiplex PCR, the TCRdb table keeps only in-frame clones and is missing some. The repertoire holds tens of thousands of clones, 75% to 90% seen once, with less than 9% in the top ten. This material consisted of peripheral blood, taken 28 days after the second AZD1222 dose. The receptors were gathered from an adult who received the AZD1222 COVID-19 vaccine.

The chain joins TRBV10-3 to TRBJ1-2; no clear D. Germline assignment: CDR1 ENHRY and CDR2 SYGVKD. V lost 0 bases and J lost 2, with 7 bases in between. CDR3 length: 14 residues. CDR3 coding DNA: TGTGCCATCAGTGAGTCCCGGGAGAACTATGGCTACACCTTC. Translating it yields CAISESRENYGYTF.

The chain joins TRBV4-2 to TRBJ2-7, with 11 bases aligning to TRBD2. Trimming cost V 3 bases and J 0 bases; bases outside gene matches: 10. CDR3 size: 18 residues. Germline values: CDR1 LGHNA, CDR2 YNFKEQ. CDR3 DNA: TGTGCCAGCAGCCAGGGTCCTTTAGCGGGAGGGAGCTCCTACGAGCAGTACTTC. Protein product: CASSQGPLAGGSSYEQYF.

This clone was recorded once. The genes are TRBV5-1 and TRBJ1-2; TRBD1 is a possible D gene (6 bases). Germline V gene data show CDR1 as SGHRS and CDR2 as YFSETQ. The CDR3 is 14 residues long. V was cut by 4 bases and J by 4 bases, with 14 bases left in between. The CDR3 nucleotides are TGCGCCAGCAGCCGAGGGGGGCAGACCTATGGCTACACCTTC. Amino acids: CASSRGGQTYGYTF.

The chain couples TRBV28 to TRBJ2-7; D is unresolved. Trimming took 3 bases from V and 0 from J, leaving 3 bases between them. The V gene's germline CDR1 is MDHEN and CDR2 SYDVKM. This CDR3 spans 12 amino acids. The CDR3 region has the DNA TGTGCCAGCAGTTTGGACTCCTACGAGCAGTACTTC. Protein product: CASSLDSYEQYF.

The chain combines TRBV18 with TRBJ1-5; tentatively, D is TRBD1 (5 bases). The CDR3 covers 15 residues. Germline V gene lookup returns CDR1 KGHSH and CDR2 LQKENI. V was cut by 3 bases and J by 6 bases, with 15 bases left in between. The CDR3 coding sequence is TGTGCCAGCTCACCCCAATACGGGGCGGGTCAGCCCCAGCATTTT. Its protein product is CASSPQYGAGQPQHF.

This clone appeared once. V gene TRBV6-5 combines with J gene TRBJ2-5; D unresolved. This CDR3 is 14 amino acids long. Germline-derived CDR1 and CDR2 are MNHEY and SVGAGI. Trimming stripped 0 bases from V and 5 bases from J, with 10 bases between. The CDR3, as DNA: TGTGCCAGCAGTTACTCGGGCAGGATGGAGACCCAGTACTTC. As protein: CASSYSGRMETQYF.

This rearrangement joins TRBV6-6 to TRBJ1-4; no clear D gene. This CDR3 comprises 12 residues. The germline CDR1 and CDR2 sequences are MNHNY and SVGAGI (reference sequence). V lost 2 bases and J 8 bases, leaving 6 bases between the germline ends. The chain's CDR3 is CASSYTTEKLFF. The CDR3 bases are TGTGCCAGCAGTTACACCACGGAAAAACTGTTTTTT.

The chain carries TRBV28 and TRBJ2-5; D unclear. Germline values: CDR1 MDHEN, CDR2 SYDVKM. The V end lost 3 bases, the J end lost 1 base, and 6 bases lay between the germline ends. The CDR3 sequence is 13 residues long. The CDR3 here is CASSLTSQETQYF. CDR3 DNA sequence: TGTGCCAGCAGTTTGACATCCCAAGAGACCCAGTACTTC.

V is TRBV29-1 and J is TRBJ2-1, with TRBD1 matching over 9 bases. The germline CDR1 and CDR2 sequences are SQVTM and ANQGSEA. J gave up 5 bases and V 1 base, and 3 bases lay outside the gene matches. CDR3 length: 14 amino acids. The CDR3 nucleotides read TGCAGCGTTGAAGGACAGGGGGGAGACAATGAGCAGTTCTTC. Encoded protein: CSVEGQGGDNEQFF.

The chain is built from TRBV3-1 (or the pseudogene TRBV3-2) and TRBJ2-5; D is ambiguous. The CDR3 spans 13 residues. Germline lookup yields CDR1 LGHDT and CDR2 YNNKEL (reference sequence). Trimming removed 4 bases at V and 7 bases at J, with 13 bases between. CDR3 in amino acids: CASSRTETSTQYF. CDR3 sequence (DNA): TGTGCCAGCAGCCGAACCGAGACCTCGACCCAGTACTTC.

This clone was detected only once. The chain has TRBV7-9 and TRBJ2-3; 7 bases map to TRBD1. The germline V gene has CDR1 SEHNR and CDR2 FQNEAQ (reference sequence). The CDR3 consists of 15 residues. The V and J ends lost 2 bases and 3 bases, in that order; junction bases with no gene match: 5. CDR3: CASSLQGEETDTQYF. The CDR3 DNA reads as TGTGCCAGCAGCTTACAGGGGGAAGAGACAGATACGCAGTATTTT.

The chain recombines TRBV4-2 with TRBJ1-1; D gene uncertain. V was shortened by 1 base and J by 0 bases, with 9 bases between the two germline ends. This CDR3 has 15 residues. From germline, CDR1 is LGHNA and CDR2 YNFKEQ. This CDR3 is CASSQVGQLNTEAFF. The CDR3 nucleotides read TGTGCCAGCAGCCAAGTAGGCCAGCTGAACACTGAAGCTTTCTTT.

The chain links TRBV7-8 to TRBJ1-1; no firm D call. The CDR3 contains 14 residues. The V end lost 5 bases, the J end lost 1 base, and 11 bases lay between the germline ends. Germline CDR1 reads SGHVS; CDR2 reads FQNEAQ. The CDR3: CASSPPTENTEAFF. CDR3 bases: TGTGCCAGCAGCCCGCCTACAGAGAACACTGAAGCTTTCTTT.

The table lists this clone with a few counts. The chain has TRBV21-1 and TRBJ1-5. TRBV21-1 is a recognized pseudogene. The CDR3 is made up of 15 amino acids. The DNA for the CDR3 is TGTGCCAGCCGGCCGTGGACGGGGGGCAATCAGCCCCAGCATTTT. Amino acids: CASRPWTGGNQPQHF.

V is TRBV5-1 and J is TRBJ1-1, with 8 bases fitting TRBD1. The J segment lost 5 bases and the V segment lost 0 bases, leaving 6 bases of the junction unmatched. Germline loops: CDR1 SGHRS, CDR2 YFSETQ. CDR3 length equals 15 residues. The CDR3 region is CASSLEAGGYTEAFF. Written as DNA, the CDR3 is TGCGCCAGCAGCTTGGAAGCAGGGGGCTATACTGAAGCTTTCTTT.

The chain joins TRBV18 to TRBJ2-1; 15 nucleotides agree with TRBD2. The CDR3 has 16 amino acids. Germline values: CDR1 KGHSH, CDR2 LQKENI. With V trimmed by 3 bases and J by 7 bases, 4 bases remained unmatched. The CDR3, as DNA: TGTGCCAGCTCACCCTCGGGACTAGCGGGAGGTAATGAGCAGTTCTTC. This codes for CASSPSGLAGGNEQFF.

DNA for the CDR3: TGCGCCAGCAGTCGGAGCGGGGGAGAGCAAGAGACCCAGTACTTC. It specifies CASSRSGGEQETQYF. This chain joins TRBV5-1 and TRBJ2-5; 8 nucleotides line up with TRBD2. Germline V gives CDR1 SGHRS, CDR2 YFSETQ. Trimming at V came to 5 bases and at J to 2 bases, leaving 8 bases not matched to a gene. This CDR3 is built from 15 residues. The entire variable domain, with the rest obtained from reference TRBV5-1 and TRBJ2-5, is as follows: KAGVTQTPRYLIKTRGQQVTLSCSPISGHRSVSWYQQTPGQGLQFLFEYFSETQRNKGNFPGRFSGRQFSNSRSEMNVSTLELGDSALYLCASSRSGGEQETQYFGPGTRLLVL.

The V call is TRBV6-5, the J call TRBJ2-5; TRBD2 might be the D (7 bases). This CDR3 is 14 amino acids long. Germline CDR1 is MNHEY and CDR2 is SVGAGI. The V and J ends lost 8 bases and 5 bases respectively, with 18 bases between them. The CDR3 coding sequence is TGTGCCAGCTGGGGGGGCTCCGTCGCGGAGACCCAGTACTTC. Amino acids: CASWGGSVAETQYF.